The sequence of this T cell receptor beta chain was determined in a study of human T cells and chemical hapten exposure. With 6 bases removed from V and 7 bases from J, the gap between germline ends came to 7 bases. Germline V gene data show CDR1 as SEHNR and CDR2 as FQNEAQ (reference sequence). CDR3 length equals 12 residues. TCRdb used MiXCR to reprocess the RACE reads, holding one entry per CDR3 protein. The sample shows 130,000 or so distinct CDR3 sequences, around 8.3% of them seen only once. As for time point: healthy volunteer bleed at 2 weeks. Total RNA was isolated from whole blood that had not been fractionated.

The source of this sequence is a male donor in good health. Some clones in this sample may be carry-over from other donors' samples. Specimen: whole blood. V gene TRBV7-9 combines with J gene TRBJ1-6; TRBD1 is a possible D gene (5 bases). The CDR3 here is CASSKGNSPLHF. The CDR3 region has the DNA TGTGCCAGCAGTAAGGGGAATTCACCCCTCCACTTT.